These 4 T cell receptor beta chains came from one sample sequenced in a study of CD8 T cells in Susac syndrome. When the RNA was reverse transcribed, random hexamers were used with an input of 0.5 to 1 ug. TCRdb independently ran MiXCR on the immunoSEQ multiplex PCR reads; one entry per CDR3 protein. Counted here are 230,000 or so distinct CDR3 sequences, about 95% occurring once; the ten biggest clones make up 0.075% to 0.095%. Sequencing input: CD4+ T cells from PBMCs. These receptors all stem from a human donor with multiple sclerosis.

The CDR3 DNA is TGCAGTGTTCGACTAGCGGGGGAGAGTACTTACTTC. Its translation: CSVRLAGESTYF. This chain uses TRBV20-1 with TRBJ2-4; TRBD2 aligns across 12 bases. The CDR3 is 12 amino acids. The V gene end was trimmed by 7 bases and the J gene end by 16 bases; junction bases not matched to a gene: 11. Per the germline V gene, CDR1 is DFQATT and CDR2 is SNEGSKA (reference sequence).

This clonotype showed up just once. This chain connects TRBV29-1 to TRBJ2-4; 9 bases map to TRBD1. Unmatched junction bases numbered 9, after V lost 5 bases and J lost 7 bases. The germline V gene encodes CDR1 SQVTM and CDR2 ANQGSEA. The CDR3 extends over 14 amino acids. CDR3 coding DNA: TGCAGCGTTTTGCCCGGGACAGGGTCGAACATTCAGTACTTC. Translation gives CSVLPGTGSNIQYF.

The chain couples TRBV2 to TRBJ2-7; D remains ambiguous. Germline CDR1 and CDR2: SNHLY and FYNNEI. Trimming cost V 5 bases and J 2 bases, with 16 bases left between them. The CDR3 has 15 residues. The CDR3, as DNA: TGTGCCAGCAGTCTGAGAGGCAGCCTAACCTACGAGCAGTACTTC. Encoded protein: CASSLRGSLTYEQYF.

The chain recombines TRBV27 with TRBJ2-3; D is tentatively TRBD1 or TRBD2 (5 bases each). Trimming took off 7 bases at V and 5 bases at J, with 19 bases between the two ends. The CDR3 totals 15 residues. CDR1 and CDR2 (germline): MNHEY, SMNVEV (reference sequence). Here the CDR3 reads CASKPGPRRGDTQYF. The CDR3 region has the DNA TGTGCCAGCAAGCCGGGGCCGAGACGAGGAGATACGCAGTATTTT.